A single sample gave rise to the 31 T cell receptor beta chains below, sequenced in a study of T cell clonality in common variable immunodeficiency. Profiled with immunoSEQ multiplex PCR; TCRdb holds only in-frame clones, not every one. The repertoire consists of 42,000 or so clones, none detected only once. Sequenced input: peripheral blood mononuclear cells. These receptor sequences come from a person between 18 and 75 years old in good health.

This clone was seen a handful of times. Read coverage stops 3 residues before the CDR3 terminus; the germline J gene supplies the remainder. The V call is TRBV6-1, the J call TRBJ1-2, with 7 bases lining up with TRBD1. The CDR3 is 13 residues long. Germline CDR1 MNHNS, CDR2 SASEGT. The CDR3 loop is CASSEVHRGDYTF. The sequenced part of the CDR3 DNA is TGTGCCAGCAGTGAAGTACACAGGGGCGAC.

This clone was found many times. The same CDR3 also results from other DNA sequences found in this sample. Partial CDR3 DNA: TGTGCCTGGAGTGTACGCGGGAACACTGAA. Protein product: CAWSVRGNTE. Given in full, the CDR3 is CAWSVRGNTEAFF. This chain uses TRBV30 with TRBJ1-1; D is ambiguous. The read terminates 3 residues ahead of where the CDR3 ends, so the germline J gene completes it. CDR1 and CDR2 (germline): GTSNPN, SVGIG (reference sequence). Trimming removed 0 bases at V and 1 base at J, with 6 bases between. The CDR3 sequence is 13 residues long.

This clone came up many times. The CDR3 end is not reached by the read, which stops 3 residues before it; the germline J gene fills it in. The gene calls are TRBV7-2 and TRBJ2-3, with 9 bases aligning to TRBD1. V shed 3 bases and J 8 bases; nucleotides not matched to a gene: 3. Germline V lookup: CDR1 SGHTA, CDR2 FQGNSA. This CDR3 is 13 amino acids long. CDR3 DNA (partial): TGTGCCAGCAGCTTCGGGACAGGGAGTACG. It yields the protein CASSFGTGST. The complete CDR3 protein is CASSFGTGSTQYF.

Ten or more counts support this clone. The read ends 3 residues before the CDR3 terminus; that terminus is restored from the germline J gene. The V gene is TRBV19, the J gene TRBJ1-4; no clear D gene. Germline CDR1 and CDR2: LNHDA and SQIVND (reference sequence). The ends were cut back, 3 bases at V and 7 bases at J, with 15 bases in the middle. The CDR3 is 15 amino acids. The DNA read from the CDR3 is TGTGCCAGTAGTATTACGCCCGCGTTTGGTGAAAAA. It yields the protein CASSITPAFGEK. The whole CDR3 sequence is CASSITPAFGEKLFF.

This clone was observed many times. The read finishes 3 residues shy of the CDR3 end, and the germline J gene is used to complete it. This chain joins TRBV12-3 or TRBV12-4 and TRBJ2-2; no clear D gene. V lost 5 bases and J lost 2, with 9 bases in between. This CDR3 spans 14 amino acids. CDR3 amino acids: CASSPTANTGELFF. The CDR3 bases that were read are TGTGCCAGCAGTCCAACTGCTAACACCGGGGAG.

By sample share, this clone is medium-sized. From the germline J gene comes the end of the CDR3, since the read stops 3 residues before it. The rearrangement joins TRBV7-4 to TRBJ2-2; 8 positions match TRBD1. This CDR3 spans 16 amino acids. V trimming: 4 bases; J trimming: 3 bases; junction bases outside the gene matches: 7. Germline CDR1 reads SGHVT; CDR2 reads SQSDAQ. CDR3 bases read: TGTGCCAGCAGCTGTCCGGGACAGGCCTACACCGGGGAG. It yields the protein CASSCPGQAYTGE. Given in full, the CDR3 is CASSCPGQAYTGELFF. The variable domain in full, completed from reference TRBV7-4 and TRBJ2-2, reads GAGVSQSPRYKVAKRGRDVALRCDSISGHVTLYWYRQTLGQGSEVLTYSQSDAQRDKSGRPSGRFSAERPERSVSTLKIQRTEQGDSAVYLCASSCPGQAYTGELFFGEGSRLTVL.

This clone showed up many times. Sequence at one end of the junction differs from germline and may be a read error. The CDR3 end falls 3 residues outside the read, so it is completed with the germline J gene. The chain employs TRBV4-2 and TRBJ1-1; D is ambiguous. Germline-derived CDR1 and CDR2 are LGHNA and YNFKEQ. CDR3 length: 16 amino acids. Incomplete CDR3 DNA: TGCGCCAGCAGCCAAGATCTACCGACAATTAACACTGAA. Translating it yields CASSQDLPTINTE. The full-length CDR3 reads as CASSQDLPTINTEAFF.

This clone was counted at least ten times. The observed sequence ends 3 residues before the CDR3 terminus, with the missing tail filled in from the germline J gene. The chain joins TRBV19 to TRBJ1-1; TRBD1 matches 8 bases. With 6 bases clipped from V and 4 bases from J, the junction kept 4 bases outside the gene matches. The CDR3 spans 13 residues. The V gene's germline CDR1 is LNHDA and CDR2 SQIVND (reference sequence). CDR3 DNA (partial): TGTGCCAGTAGCAGGACAGGGACCACTGAA. The encoded protein is CASSRTGTTE. The CDR3, in full, reads CASSRTGTTEAFF.

A note on this clone: The sequence runs out 3 residues before the end of the CDR3; the remainder is reconstructed from the germline J gene. This chain joins TRBV25-1 and TRBJ2-7, with a possible D match to TRBD2 (5 bases). Trimming pared 7 bases from V and 2 bases from J, leaving 12 bases between. The CDR3 covers 13 residues. Germline values: CDR1 MGHDK, CDR2 SYGVNS. CDR3 bases read: TGTGCCAGCACTAGCCGGGAAACCTACGAG. Protein: CASTSRETYE. Given in full, the CDR3 is CASTSRETYEQYF.

This clone was seen repeatedly, ten times or more. The read stops 3 residues short of the end of the CDR3; the missing end is completed from the germline J gene. V usage is TRBV2 and J usage is TRBJ1-4, with 7 bases fitting TRBD1. The CDR3 runs to 14 residues. Germline loops: CDR1 SNHLY, CDR2 FYNNEI. V lost 10 bases and J lost 2; bases outside the gene matches: 7. CDR3 amino acids: CATKTGETNEKLFF. CDR3 bases read: TGTGCCACCAAAACAGGGGAGACTAATGAAAAA.

This clone showed up many times. CDR3 protein: CAISEHMAGTDTQYF. CDR3 bases read: TGTGCCATCAGTGAACATATGGCCGGCACAGATACG. The V call is TRBV10-3, the J call TRBJ2-3; D remains unclear. The read ends 3 residues shy of where the CDR3 ends; the end is completed using the germline J gene. V was pared by 3 bases and J by 1 base, with 11 bases between. From germline, CDR1 is ENHRY and CDR2 SYGVKD. The CDR3 totals 15 residues.

This clone has at least ten counts. The CDR3 is cut off 3 residues early in the read; its end comes from the germline J gene. The gene calls are TRBV7-2 and TRBJ1-1; a possible D gene is TRBD1 (6 bases). Germline-derived CDR1 and CDR2 are SGHTA and FQGNSA. CDR3 length equals 13 residues. Trimming removed 8 bases from V and 4 bases from J, with 14 bases in between. CDR3 residues: CASRRDTGTEAFF. The CDR3 DNA, read in part, is TGTGCCAGCCGAAGGGACACAGGCACTGAA.

This clone was detected only a few times. Read sequence stops 3 residues before the CDR3 end, and the germline J gene provides the missing end. J is TRBJ2-7 and V is TRBV19, with D possibly being TRBD1 (6 bases). V was pared by 5 bases and J by 2 bases, with 13 bases between. The CDR3 contains 14 residues. Germline V gene sequence: CDR1 LNHDA, CDR2 SQIVND (reference sequence). The covered CDR3 bases are TGTGCCAGTAGTCCCGGAACAGGGCCCTACGAG. Amino acids: CASSPGTGPYE. The full CDR3 sequence reads CASSPGTGPYEQYF.

This clone was observed many times. The read ends 3 residues early relative to the CDR3; the germline J gene fills the gap. This rearrangement joins TRBV5-4 to TRBJ1-6; no firm D call. V lost 1 base and J lost 7, with 9 bases in between. The CDR3 consists of 14 residues. Germline assignment: CDR1 SGHNT and CDR2 YYREEE (reference sequence). The covered CDR3 bases are TGTGCCAGCAGCTTGCAGGTTCCAAATTCACCC. It specifies CASSLQVPNSP. The whole CDR3 region reads CASSLQVPNSPLHF.

This clone came up many times. Coverage ceases 3 residues before the CDR3 finishes, and the germline J gene fills in the end. This chain links TRBV7-3 with TRBJ2-5; TRBD1 is a possible D gene (6 bases). The CDR3 is made up of 15 amino acids. Deletions cut 5 bases from V and 3 bases from J, with 16 bases between. CDR1 SGHTA and CDR2 FQGTGA come from the germline V gene. CDR3 DNA (partial): TGTGCCAGCAGCCCCCAGGGGCTATTAAAAGAGACC. The encoded protein is CASSPQGLLKET. The complete CDR3 sequence is CASSPQGLLKETQYF. Full variable domain (rest looked up from reference TRBV7-3 and TRBJ2-5): GAGVSQTPSNKVTEKGKYVELRCDPISGHTALYWYRQSLGQGPEFLIYFQGTGAADDSGLPNDRFFAVRPEGSVSTLKIQRTERGDSAVYLCASSPQGLLKETQYFGPGTRLLVL.

This clone appeared many times. Read sequence stops 3 residues before the CDR3 end, and the germline J gene provides the missing end. The chain joins TRBV18 to TRBJ2-3; TRBD2 matches at 10 bases. The V segment lost 2 bases and the J segment 0 bases; nucleotides outside the gene matches: 11. The CDR3 spans 19 residues. Looked up from germline, CDR1 is KGHSH and CDR2 is LQKENI. The CDR3 region is CASSPMKGRLAGSTDTQYF. The CDR3 DNA, read in part, is TGTGCCAGCTCACCAATGAAAGGCCGACTAGCGGGCAGCACAGATACG.

This clone was seen repeatedly, ten times or more. The read stops 3 residues short of the end of the CDR3; the missing end is completed from the germline J gene. The gene calls are TRBV5-6 and TRBJ2-1, with D maybe TRBD2 (5 bases). Trimming took 1 base from V and 4 from J, leaving 6 bases between them. This CDR3 has 13 residues. The germline V gene has CDR1 SGHDT and CDR2 YYEEEE. Partial CDR3 DNA: TGTGCCAGCAGCTTGACTAGATACAATGAG. Translation: CASSLTRYNE. The whole CDR3 sequence reads CASSLTRYNEQFF.

This clone was found many times. The CDR3 is cut off 3 residues early in the read; its end comes from the germline J gene. This chain links TRBV20-1 with TRBJ2-2; TRBD2 might be the D (6 bases). Trimming removed 3 bases from V and 7 bases from J, with 9 bases in between. There are 12 residues in the CDR3. Per the germline V gene, CDR1 is DFQATT and CDR2 is SNEGSKA (reference sequence). The CDR3 here is CSASGTLGELFF. The sequenced CDR3 bases are TGCAGTGCTAGTGGGACTCTCGGGGAG.

This clone was recorded many times. Read data end 3 residues before the CDR3 end; the end is taken from the germline J gene. The chain has TRBV13 and TRBJ2-1; 7 bases match TRBD2. The germline CDR1 and CDR2 sequences are PRHDT and FYEKMQ (reference sequence). This CDR3 is built from 14 residues. V shed 7 bases, J shed 9 bases, and the junction held 12 bases outside the gene matches. The CDR3 region is CASTNLATGGEQFF. CDR3 DNA (partial): TGTGCCAGCACCAACCTGGCGACGGGGGGTGAG.

This clone was observed many times. The covered CDR3 bases are TGTGCCAGCAGCTTATCCAGGGGGTCAGCAGAA. Its translation is CASSLSRGSAE. The complete CDR3 sequence is CASSLSRGSAEAFF. This chain links TRBV7-2 with TRBJ1-1; 7 bases are shared with TRBD1. The read stops 3 residues short of the end of the CDR3; the missing end is completed from the germline J gene. Germline V gene sequence: CDR1 SGHTA, CDR2 FQGNSA. The CDR3 has 14 amino acids.

This clone has ten or more counts. The CDR3 extends 3 residues past the end of the read, so its final part is completed from the germline J gene. The gene calls are TRBV7-2 and TRBJ2-1, with TRBD2 matching 9 bases. V lost 1 base, J lost 6 bases, and 4 bases stayed unmatched. The CDR3 is 15 amino acids. CDR1 SGHTA and CDR2 FQGNSA come from the germline V gene. The covered CDR3 bases are TGTGCCAGCAGCTTAGTAGGCGGGAGGGTCAATGAG. Protein product: CASSLVGGRVNE. The whole CDR3 sequence reads CASSLVGGRVNEQFF.

This clone was counted at least ten times. Incomplete CDR3 DNA: TGTGCCAGTAGTAATCAGGCGAACACTGAA. Protein sequence: CASSNQANTE. The entire CDR3 reads CASSNQANTEAFF. The chain has TRBV19 and TRBJ1-1; D is unresolved. The read stops 3 residues short of the end of the CDR3; the missing end is completed from the germline J gene. V shed 4 bases and J shed 1 base, with 7 bases lying between them. The germline V gene has CDR1 LNHDA and CDR2 SQIVND (reference sequence). The CDR3 covers 13 residues.

In its sample, this clone was seen many times. The sequenced fragment ends 3 residues before the CDR3 boundary, so the rest is inferred from the germline J gene. This sequence joins TRBV10-3 and TRBJ1-2, with 7 bases lining up with TRBD1. Germline V gene sequence: CDR1 ENHRY, CDR2 SYGVKD. The CDR3 is 15 residues long. The junction had 10 bases not matched to a gene; V was cut back by 2 bases and J by 7 bases. Incomplete CDR3 DNA: TGTGCCATCAGTGAGGGTACAGGGGTAATCGGTGGC. Translating gives CAISEGTGVIGG. The whole CDR3 protein is CAISEGTGVIGGYTF.

At least ten counts were recorded for this clone. The sequenced fragment ends 3 residues before the CDR3 boundary, so the rest is inferred from the germline J gene. The chain joins TRBV19 to TRBJ1-5; tentative D call: TRBD1 (5 bases). Trimming took off 3 bases at V and 3 bases at J, with 12 bases between the two ends. The CDR3 runs to 15 residues. Germline V gene data show CDR1 as LNHDA and CDR2 as SQIVND (reference sequence). The CDR3 DNA, read in part, is TGTGCCAGTAGTATTGGGCAGGGAGCCAATCAGCCC. It is translated as CASSIGQGANQP. In full, the CDR3 reads CASSIGQGANQPQHF.

This clone was seen repeatedly, ten times or more. Read coverage stops 3 residues before the CDR3 terminus; the germline J gene supplies the remainder. V and J are TRBV6-1 and TRBJ2-7; possibly TRBD2 for D (6 bases). Per germline, CDR1 MNHNS and CDR2 SASEGT. The ends were cut back, 1 base at V and 1 base at J, with 14 bases in the middle. The CDR3 loop spans 16 amino acids. The CDR3 DNA, read in part, is TGTGCCAGCAGTGAAGGGAGGGGCCGGAGGTCCTACGAG. Translation: CASSEGRGRRSYE. In full, the CDR3 reads CASSEGRGRRSYEQYF.

Ten or more counts support this clone. The CDR3 end is not reached by the read, which stops 3 residues before it; the germline J gene fills it in. This chain links TRBV10-3 with TRBJ1-2; 9 nucleotides match TRBD1. This CDR3 spans 15 amino acids. V shed 0 bases and J 4 bases; nucleotides not matched to a gene: 3. Germline V CDR1 and CDR2: ENHRY, SYGVKD. The CDR3 is CAISESGQGTYGYTF. The CDR3 bases that were read are TGTGCCATCAGTGAGTCAGGACAGGGGACCTATGGC.

This clone was seen repeatedly, ten times or more. With the read ending 3 residues before the CDR3 end, the germline J gene is used to fill in that end. This sequence joins TRBV20-1 and TRBJ1-1, with 7 nucleotides matching TRBD1. Trimming cost V 2 bases and J 5 bases; bases outside gene matches: 8. The CDR3 totals 14 residues. Germline values: CDR1 DFQATT, CDR2 SNEGSKA (reference sequence). CDR3 in amino acids: CSARSGTAGTEAFF. The CDR3 bases that were read are TGCAGTGCTAGATCCGGGACAGCGGGAACTGAA.

This clone was counted ten times or more. The DNA ends 3 residues before the CDR3 does, and the rest of the CDR3 is filled in from the germline J gene. The rearrangement uses TRBV30 and TRBJ2-5, with 10 bases fitting TRBD2. The CDR3 totals 14 residues. The germline CDR1 and CDR2 sequences are GTSNPN and SVGIG (reference sequence). Trimming took 4 bases from V and 4 from J; bases not matched to a gene: 6. The sequenced part of the CDR3 DNA is TGTGCCTGGAAGGGGCTAGCGGGGGTAGAGACC. Translated, it gives CAWKGLAGVET. The CDR3 as a whole reads CAWKGLAGVETQYF.

The sample holds many counts of this clone. The read finishes 3 residues shy of the CDR3 end, and the germline J gene is used to complete it. The J gene is TRBJ2-2, the V gene TRBV30; 7 bases map to TRBD1. The germline V gene encodes CDR1 GTSNPN and CDR2 SVGIG (reference sequence). Trimming took 5 bases from V and 3 from J; bases not matched to a gene: 3. The CDR3 length is 13 residues. CDR3 sequence: CAWVGQDTGELFF. The CDR3 bases that were read are TGTGCCTGGGTCGGACAGGACACCGGGGAG.

This clone was counted many times. The read halts 3 residues ahead of the CDR3 end, with the missing end drawn from the germline J gene. This chain joins TRBV5-1 and TRBJ2-7; 10 bases line up with TRBD1. Per germline, CDR1 SGHRS and CDR2 YFSETQ. The CDR3 loop spans 13 amino acids. V lost 8 bases to trimming and J lost 3 bases; unmatched junction nucleotides: 5. The DNA read from the CDR3 is TGCGCCAGAAACCGGACAGGGGGCTACGAG. Amino acid sequence: CARNRTGGYE. The full-length CDR3 reads as CARNRTGGYEQYF.

CDR3 residues: CASSERGEQFF. CDR3 DNA (partial): TGTGCCAGCAGCGAGCGGGGTGAG. The chain is built from TRBV11-3 and TRBJ2-1, with 7 nucleotides matching TRBD2. The read ends 3 residues before the CDR3 terminus; that terminus is restored from the germline J gene. V was clipped by 5 bases and J by 9 bases; unmatched bases: 1. The CDR3 is made up of 11 amino acids. The germline V gene has CDR1 SGHNT and CDR2 YENEEA. Full variable domain (missing parts from reference TRBV11-3 and TRBJ2-1): EAGVVQSPRYKIIEKKQPVAFWCNPISGHNTLYWYLQNLGQGPELLIRYENEEAVDDSQLPKDRFSAERLKGVDSTLKIQPAELGDSAVYLCASSERGEQFFGPGTRLTVL.